The 2 T cell receptor beta chains below come from one sample, sequenced in a study of neurological immune-mediated disorders. TCRdb re-derived calls from the 5' RACE reads in MiXCR, one entry per CDR3 protein. Here the sample spans under 45,000 distinct CDR3 sequences, 10% to 15% being singletons. Sample: PBMCs. The receptors derive from a female donor in good health.

This clonotype was seen at least ten times. The chain employs TRBV29-1 and TRBJ2-5, with 12 bases matching TRBD1. CDR3 length equals 18 residues. V was clipped by 7 bases and J by 1 base; unmatched bases: 16. Germline loops: CDR1 SQVTM, CDR2 ANQGSEA. The CDR3 sequence: CSAVGGQGARLAQETQYF. DNA for the CDR3: TGCAGCGCCGTCGGGGGACAGGGGGCGCGGTTGGCCCAAGAGACCCAGTACTTC.

This clonotype showed up many times. The CDR3 bases are TGTGCCAGCAGTACCCGCCAGGGTCGATCCTACGAGCAGTACTTC. Encoded protein: CASSTRQGRSYEQYF. The chain employs TRBV6-5 and TRBJ2-7; D is perhaps TRBD1 (5 bases). V lost 5 bases and J 1 base, leaving 15 bases between the germline ends. This CDR3 region has 15 residues. The germline CDR1 and CDR2 sequences are MNHEY and SVGAGI.